This TCR beta chain was identified during a study of a mutant IDH1 vaccine in newly diagnosed glioma. At the level of the study: Every participant had undergone radiotherapy, temozolomide, or both before, and most underwent both.

A remark on this clone: Its antigen is still unknown.

The V end lost 0 bases, the J end lost 6 bases, and 6 bases lay between the germline ends. Germline V gene data show CDR1 as MNHEY and CDR2 as SVGAGI. This CDR3 is built from 13 residues. Only in-frame clones appear in the TCRdb table, and some are missing; sequencing was by immunoSEQ multiplex PCR. The repertoire includes tens of thousands of clones, about 87% of them detected once, and 1.5% to 2.5% sits in the top ten. Time point reported: week 35, safety follow-up. Vaccination comprised doses that each held 300 ug of mutant IDH1 20-mer peptide, plus topical imiquimod. Across weeks 1, 3, 5, 7, 11, 15, 19 and 23, patients received a vaccination each time, eight in all. Each donor presented with a new WHO grade 3 or 4 astrocytoma that tested IDH1-mutant and showed ATRX loss. Study-level points and caveats: Pseudoprogression apparently tracked independently of changes in top peripheral T cell clonotypes.

The sequencing used PBMCs, collected from a glioma patient whose treatment included an IDH1 peptide vaccine. The V gene is TRBV6-5, the J gene TRBJ2-1; D gene unclear. This sequence was found in a man younger than 40 with glioma. This chain's CDR3 is CASSYSGVNEQFF. The CDR3 nucleotides read TGTGCCAGCAGTTACTCCGGAGTCAATGAGCAGTTCTTC.